This passage covers 5 T cell receptor beta chains from one sample sequenced in a study of control samples from healthy donors and cancer patients. TCRdb's copy holds only in-frame clones and misses some; the assay was immunoSEQ multiplex PCR. The sample has under 200,000 clones, approximately 93% seen once. Sequenced material: blood. The origin of the receptors is a woman aged 40 to 50 in good health.

This chain joins TRBV9 and TRBJ2-5, with 7 bases lining up with TRBD2. Germline assignment: CDR1 SGDLS and CDR2 YYNGEE. V lost 0 bases, J lost 5 bases, and 4 bases stayed unmatched. CDR3 length: 14 amino acids. In DNA, the CDR3 is TGTGCCAGCAGCGTAGGGGAGGGGTGGGAGACCCAGTACTTC. This codes for CASSVGEGWETQYF.

This chain uses TRBV2 with TRBJ1-3; tentatively, D is TRBD1 (6 bases). V was trimmed by 5 bases and J by 8 bases, leaving 16 bases between them. The CDR3 is 14 amino acids. CDR1 is SNHLY, CDR2 FYNNEI, per germline. The CDR3 DNA sequence: TGTGCCAGCAGTCAACAGGGTTTGGGAGACACCATATATTTT. It yields the protein CASSQQGLGDTIYF.

The J gene is TRBJ1-2, the V gene TRBV29-1; 7 nucleotides agree with TRBD1. Trimming took 7 bases from V and 4 from J; bases not matched to a gene: 3. This CDR3 region has 11 residues. Per germline, CDR1 SQVTM and CDR2 ANQGSEA. CDR3 bases: TGCAGCGGGGGGACAGTCTATGGCTACACCTTC. Protein sequence: CSGGTVYGYTF.

This CDR3 reads CASRFGQGFTEAFF. DNA of the CDR3: TGTGCCAGCAGATTTGGACAGGGATTCACTGAAGCTTTCTTT. This chain joins TRBV6-5 and TRBJ1-1; 8 bases are a match to TRBD1. Per the germline V gene, CDR1 is MNHEY and CDR2 is SVGAGI. This CDR3 spans 14 amino acids. Trimming removed 6 bases from V and 4 bases from J; junction bases left unmatched: 7.

The chain employs TRBV2 and TRBJ1-1; D unclear. V was shortened by 3 bases and J by 0 bases, with 11 bases between the two germline ends. CDR1 is SNHLY, CDR2 FYNNEI, per germline. This CDR3 is 15 amino acids long. CDR3 sequence reads: CASSERTLMNTEAFF. As DNA, the CDR3 is TGTGCCAGCAGTGAGCGCACCCTCATGAACACTGAAGCTTTCTTT. Full variable domain (rest looked up from reference TRBV2 and TRBJ1-1): EPEVTQTPSHQVTQMGQEVILRCVPISNHLYFYWYRQILGQKVEFLVSFYNNEISEKSEIFDDQFSVERPDGSNFTLKIRSTKLEDSAMYFCASSERTLMNTEAFFGQGTRLTVV.